Below, 10 T cell receptor beta chains from the same sample are listed, as sequenced in a study of T cells in Graves' hyperthyroidism and ophthalmopathy. Amplification yielded TCR beta CDR3 regions, with RNA transcripts as the source. First-round RT-PCR targeting the TCR CDR3 was performed with the HTBI primer set. TCRdb passed the multiplex PCR reads through MiXCR, listing each CDR3 protein once. Among more than 500,000 distinct CDR3 sequences listed, 14% to 15% were seen once. Sequences were obtained from blood. The receptors here all came from a woman in her forties with Graves' ophthalmopathy.

This clonotype was recorded at least ten times. This chain links TRBV19 with TRBJ1-5, with TRBD1 identical over 9 bases. Germline V gene lookup returns CDR1 LNHDA and CDR2 SQIVND (reference sequence). The V segment lost 7 bases and the J segment 1 base; nucleotides outside the gene matches: 5. This CDR3 is built from 15 residues. CDR3 in DNA: TGTGCCAGTAAGTTGACAGGGGGAAGCAATCAGCCCCAGCATTTT. Its protein is CASKLTGGSNQPQHF.

This chain links TRBV11-2 with TRBJ2-7, with 10 bases fitting TRBD1. Germline V lookup: CDR1 SGHAT, CDR2 FQNNGV. After removal of 0 bases from V and 0 bases from J, the junction contained 11 bases not matched to a gene. CDR3 size: 19 residues. The CDR3 sequence: CASSLEGTGVWGSSYEQYF. The CDR3 DNA is TGTGCCAGCAGCTTAGAGGGGACAGGGGTCTGGGGGAGCTCCTACGAGCAGTACTTC.

This clonotype was picked up a small number of times. V usage is TRBV19 and J usage is TRBJ2-2, with unresolved D. Germline CDR1 and CDR2: LNHDA and SQIVND (reference sequence). V was pared by 6 bases and J by 5 bases, with 10 bases between. This CDR3 spans 13 amino acids. The CDR3 nucleotides are TGTGCCAGTAGCGTTACAGCTACCGGGGAGCTGTTTTTT. Encoded protein: CASSVTATGELFF.

This rearrangement joins TRBV12-3 or TRBV12-4 to TRBJ1-1, with D uncertain. V was trimmed by 4 bases and J by 3 bases, leaving 9 bases between them. This CDR3 comprises 13 residues. The CDR3 spells CASSSVWDTEAFF. In nucleotides, the CDR3 is TGTGCCAGCAGTTCTGTATGGGACACTGAAGCTTTCTTT.

This clonotype occurred a few times. The chain combines TRBV4-2 with TRBJ1-3, with no clear D. The CDR3 is made up of 15 amino acids. Germline V gives CDR1 LGHNA, CDR2 YNFKEQ. V shed 0 bases and J shed 0 bases, with 6 bases lying between them. The chain's CDR3 is CASSQDPVSGNTIYF. Written as DNA, the CDR3 is TGTGCCAGCAGCCAAGATCCTGTCTCTGGAAACACCATATATTTT.

This clonotype has ten or more counts. The J gene is TRBJ2-7, the V gene TRBV20-1; either TRBD1 or TRBD2 may fit D (5 bases each). Germline CDR1 reads DFQATT; CDR2 reads SNEGSKA (reference sequence). Trimming left V 0 bases short and J 5 bases short, with 11 bases between. The CDR3 has 13 residues. The CDR3 DNA is TGCAGTGCTAGAGAGGCAGGGAGCAACGAGCAGTACTTC. It specifies CSAREAGSNEQYF.

At least ten counts were recorded for this clonotype. The chain combines TRBV7-2 with TRBJ1-1; a weak D match, TRBD1 (6 bases). Trimming took 3 bases from V and 0 from J, leaving 11 bases between them. Germline V lookup: CDR1 SGHTA, CDR2 FQGNSA. The CDR3 consists of 15 residues. The CDR3 DNA reads TGTGCCAGCAGCTTTCAGGGGAGCATGAACACTGAAGCTTTCTTT. This sequence encodes CASSFQGSMNTEAFF.

This clonotype was counted only a few times. The chain is built from TRBV30 and TRBJ1-2; D is unclear. The CDR3 totals 14 residues. CDR1 and CDR2 (germline): GTSNPN, SVGIG (reference sequence). Trimming took 5 bases from V and 0 from J, leaving 13 bases between them. The CDR3, as DNA: TGTGCCTGGGCCCGCGACACCTCTAACTATGGCTACACCTTC. This gives the protein CAWARDTSNYGYTF.

A few counts support this clonotype. The V gene is TRBV11-3, the J gene TRBJ2-1, with D perhaps matching TRBD1 (6 bases). This CDR3 is built from 13 residues. Looked up from germline, CDR1 is SGHNT and CDR2 is YENEEA. V lost 6 bases to trimming and J lost 4 bases, with 10 bases between them. CDR3 in amino acids: CASSPGEYNEQFF. CDR3 DNA sequence: TGTGCCAGCAGTCCAGGGGAATACAATGAGCAGTTCTTC.

In this sample, this clonotype turned up many times. The chain has TRBV27 and TRBJ1-1; D not resolved. Trimming removed 4 bases from V and 6 bases from J, with 9 bases in between. CDR1 is MNHEY, CDR2 SMNVEV, per germline (reference sequence). The CDR3 length is 12 residues. The CDR3 region is CASSYRDPEAFF. The CDR3 bases are TGTGCCAGCAGTTACCGGGATCCTGAAGCTTTCTTT.